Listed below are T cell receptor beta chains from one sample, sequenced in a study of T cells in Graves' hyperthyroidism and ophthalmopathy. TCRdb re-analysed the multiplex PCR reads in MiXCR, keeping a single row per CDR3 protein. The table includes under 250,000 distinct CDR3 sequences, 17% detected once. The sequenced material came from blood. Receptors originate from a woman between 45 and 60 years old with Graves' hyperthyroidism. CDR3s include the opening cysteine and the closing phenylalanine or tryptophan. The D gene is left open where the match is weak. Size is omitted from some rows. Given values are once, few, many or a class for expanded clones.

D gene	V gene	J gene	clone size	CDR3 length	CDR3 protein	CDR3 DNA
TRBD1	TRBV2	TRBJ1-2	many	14	CASGRGTINYGYTF	TGTGCCAGCGGCAGGGGGACCATAAACTATGGCTACACCTTC
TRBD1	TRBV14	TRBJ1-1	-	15	CASSQDQGVLTEAFF	TGTGCCAGCAGCCAAGACCAGGGGGTATTGACTGAAGCTTTCTTT
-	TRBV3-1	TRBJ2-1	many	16	CASSLTSSGTYNEQFF	TGTGCCAGCAGCCTCACCTCCTCGGGGACTTACAATGAGCAGTTCTTC
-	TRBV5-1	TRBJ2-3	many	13	CASRAWGSDTQYF	TGCGCCAGCAGGGCCTGGGGATCAGATACGCAGTATTTT
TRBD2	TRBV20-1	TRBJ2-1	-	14	CSAYGRSPYNEQFF	TGCAGTGCATACGGGAGGAGTCCCTACAATGAGCAGTTCTTC
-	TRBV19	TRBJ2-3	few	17	CASSKTGGSRGGDTQYF	TGTGCCAGTAGCAAGACAGGTGGCAGCAGGGGGGGGGATACGCAGTATTTT
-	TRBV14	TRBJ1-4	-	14	CASSTGTVGEKLFF	TGTGCCAGCAGCACCGGGACGGTGGGTGAAAAACTGTTTTTT
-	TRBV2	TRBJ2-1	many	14	CASSEGVPYNEQFF	TGTGCCAGCAGTGAAGGTGTTCCCTACAATGAGCAGTTCTTC
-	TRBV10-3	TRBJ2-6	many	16	CAISESANTGANVLTF	TGTGCCATCAGTGAGTCTGCGAACACCGGGGCCAACGTCCTGACTTTC
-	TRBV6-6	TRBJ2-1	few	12	CASSYSKSEQFF	TGTGCCAGCAGTTACTCGAAAAGTGAGCAGTTCTTC
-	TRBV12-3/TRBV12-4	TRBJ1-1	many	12	CASRGVGTEAFF	TGTGCCAGCAGGGGGGTGGGAACTGAAGCTTTCTTT
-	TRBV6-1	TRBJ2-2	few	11	CASSASTGLFF	TGTGCCAGCAGCGCCTCGACAGGGCTGTTTTTT
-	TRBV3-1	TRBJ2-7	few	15	CASSQGKVSSYEQYF	TGTGCCAGCAGCCAAGGGAAGGTCAGCTCCTACGAGCAGTACTTC
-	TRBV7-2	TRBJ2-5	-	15	CASSLNEGSQETQYF	TGTGCCAGCAGCTTAAATGAGGGGAGCCAAGAGACCCAGTACTTC
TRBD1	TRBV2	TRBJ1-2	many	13	CASSADRVEGYTF	TGTGCCAGCAGTGCGGACAGGGTTGAGGGCTACACCTTC
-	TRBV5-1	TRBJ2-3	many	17	CASSLRASGGGADTQYF	TGCGCCAGCAGCTTGAGGGCAAGCGGAGGGGGGGCAGATACGCAGTATTTT
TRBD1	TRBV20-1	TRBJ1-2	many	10	CSAGTAGYTF	TGCAGTGCGGGGACAGCGGGCTACACCTTC
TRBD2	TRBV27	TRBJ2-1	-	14	CASSQGLANNEQFF	TGTGCCAGCAGCCAGGGACTAGCTAACAATGAGCAGTTCTTC